This record concerns one T cell receptor (beta chain) sequence. This entry belongs to a study of T cells in localized non-small cell lung cancer. Generated by immunoSEQ multiplex PCR, the TCRdb table keeps only in-frame clones and is missing some. The data show approximately 47,000 clones, 86% seen once. Germline CDR1 is SGHDN and CDR2 is FVKESK. The ends were cut back, 1 base at V and 0 bases at J, with 1 base in the middle. The CDR3 is 12 amino acids. The sequence came from a man aged 40 to 70 with stage II lung adenocarcinoma. The J gene is TRBJ2-7, the V gene TRBV14; no definite D call. Sequencing used PBMCs, obtained before any cancer treatment. CDR3 loop: CASSQGSYEQYF. CDR3 nucleotides: TGTGCCAGCAGCCAAGGCTCCTACGAGCAGTACTTC.